Included here is one T cell receptor (beta chain) sequence, with context. Its antigen is undetermined. The sample belongs to a study of cytomegalovirus exposure and HLA in healthy donors. Study as a whole: In an early release, HLA-typed donors contributed 80 million to 95 million unique TCR sequences.

A multiplex PCR was run with 60 Vbeta primers and 13 Jbeta primers. Using immunoSEQ multiplex PCR, the repertoire was profiled, and TCRdb retains in-frame clones only, with some absent. Recorded for this sample: about 100,000 clones. General study results and limits: The only immune exposure information that was available was CMV serostatus. Cytomegalovirus-associated status was assigned to about 170 TCR beta chains. In a later analysis, TCR beta V- and J-gene trimming showed a link to a missense DCLRE1C variant.

Input material: PBMCs. The TCR originated in a man aged 50-59 years in good health and CMV-seronegative.

The CDR3 nucleotides read TGTGCCAGCAGCCCCGGGACTAGCGGGATCTATGAGCAGTTCTTC. Its translation is CASSPGTSGIYEQFF. The gene calls are TRBV11-3 and TRBJ2-1; 13 nucleotides match TRBD2. This CDR3 is built from 15 residues. Germline V CDR1 and CDR2: SGHNT, YENEEA. V trimming: 5 bases; J trimming: 8 bases; junction bases outside the gene matches: 6.